This TCR beta chain was observed in a study of blood T cell repertoires in COVID-19. Overall study: Specimens from acute and convalescent COVID-19 originated in the United States, Italy and Spain. PBMCs, B-cell-depleted T cells, or T cells were the source of the cDNA or gDNA that made up the material.

This clone was counted between two and nine times. Some clones are missing from TCRdb's copy, which holds only in-frame ones; the method was immunoSEQ multiplex PCR. The sample holds 250,000 to 350,000 clones, nearly 90% seen once. Input material: PBMCs or T cells enriched from blood (not recorded which). This TCR was recovered from a woman in her late teens or twenties with acute COVID-19.

CDR3 sequence: CAISEGVIDTEAFF. The CDR3 DNA reads TGTGCCATCAGTGAAGGGGTCATTGACACTGAAGCTTTCTTT. J is TRBJ1-1 and V is TRBV10-3, with D possibly matching TRBD1 (5 bases). V dropped 3 bases and J dropped 3 bases, with 11 bases sitting between them. This CDR3 region has 14 residues. CDR1 is ENHRY and CDR2 is SYGVKD in the germline V gene.